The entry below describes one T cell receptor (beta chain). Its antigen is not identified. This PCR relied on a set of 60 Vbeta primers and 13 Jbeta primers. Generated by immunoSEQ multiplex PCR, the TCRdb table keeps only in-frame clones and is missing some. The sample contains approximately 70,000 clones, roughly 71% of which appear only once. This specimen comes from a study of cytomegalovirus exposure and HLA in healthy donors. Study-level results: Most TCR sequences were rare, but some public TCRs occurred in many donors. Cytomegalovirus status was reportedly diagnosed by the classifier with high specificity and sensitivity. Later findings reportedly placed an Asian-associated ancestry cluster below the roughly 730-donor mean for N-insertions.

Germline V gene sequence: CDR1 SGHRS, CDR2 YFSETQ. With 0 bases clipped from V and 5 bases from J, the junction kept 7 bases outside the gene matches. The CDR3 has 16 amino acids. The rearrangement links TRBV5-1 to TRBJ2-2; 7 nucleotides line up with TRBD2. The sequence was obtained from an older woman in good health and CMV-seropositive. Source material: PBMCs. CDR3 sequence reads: CASSLEAGVYTGELFF. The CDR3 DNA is TGCGCCAGCAGCTTGGAGGCGGGAGTATATACCGGGGAGCTGTTTTTT.